This T cell receptor beta chain derives from a study of blood T cell repertoires in COVID-19. CDR1 and CDR2 from the germline V gene are LGHDT and YNNKEL (reference sequence). With 5 bases removed from V and 10 bases from J, the gap between germline ends came to 6 bases. The CDR3 runs 10 residues. Assay used: immunoSEQ multiplex PCR; TCRdb lists only in-frame clones, some missing. This table has some 200,000 clones, under 90% appearing once. Material for sequencing was peripheral blood. This TCR was sampled from a man in his thirties or forties with active or convalescent COVID-19. The chain couples TRBV3-1 (or the pseudogene TRBV3-2) to TRBJ2-1, with D possibly matching TRBD2 (6 bases). CDR3: CASSAGEQFF. CDR3 in DNA: TGTGCCAGCAGCGCGGGGGAGCAGTTCTTC.